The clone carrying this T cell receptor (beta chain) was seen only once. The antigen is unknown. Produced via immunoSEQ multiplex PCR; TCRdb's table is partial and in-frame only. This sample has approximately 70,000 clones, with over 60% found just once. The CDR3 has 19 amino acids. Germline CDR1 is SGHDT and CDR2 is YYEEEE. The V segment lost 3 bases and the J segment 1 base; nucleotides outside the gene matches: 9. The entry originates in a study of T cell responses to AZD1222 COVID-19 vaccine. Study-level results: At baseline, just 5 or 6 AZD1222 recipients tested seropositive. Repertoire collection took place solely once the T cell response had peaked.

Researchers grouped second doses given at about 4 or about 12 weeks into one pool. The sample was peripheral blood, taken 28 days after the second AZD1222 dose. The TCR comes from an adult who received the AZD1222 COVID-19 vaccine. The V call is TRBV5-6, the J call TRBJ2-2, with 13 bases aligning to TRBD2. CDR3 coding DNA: TGTGCCAGCAGCTCGACCCGGTGGACTAGCGGGGGGAACACCGGGGAGCTGTTTTTT. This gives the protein CASSSTRWTSGGNTGELFF.